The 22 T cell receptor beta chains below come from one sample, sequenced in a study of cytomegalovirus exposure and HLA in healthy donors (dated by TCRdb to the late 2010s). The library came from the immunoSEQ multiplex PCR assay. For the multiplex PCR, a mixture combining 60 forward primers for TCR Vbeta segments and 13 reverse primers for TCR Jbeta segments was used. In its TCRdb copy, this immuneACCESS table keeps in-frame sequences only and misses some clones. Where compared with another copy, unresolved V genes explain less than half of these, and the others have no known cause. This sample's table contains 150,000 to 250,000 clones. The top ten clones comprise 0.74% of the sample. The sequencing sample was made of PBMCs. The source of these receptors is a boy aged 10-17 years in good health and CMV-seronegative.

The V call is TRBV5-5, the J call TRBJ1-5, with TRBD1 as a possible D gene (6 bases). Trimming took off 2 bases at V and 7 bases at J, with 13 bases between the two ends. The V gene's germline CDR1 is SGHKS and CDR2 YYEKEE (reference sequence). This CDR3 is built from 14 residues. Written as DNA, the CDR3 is TGTGCCAGCAGCTTCCTCCAGGGGAGACAGCCCCAGCATTTT. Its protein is CASSFLQGRQPQHF.

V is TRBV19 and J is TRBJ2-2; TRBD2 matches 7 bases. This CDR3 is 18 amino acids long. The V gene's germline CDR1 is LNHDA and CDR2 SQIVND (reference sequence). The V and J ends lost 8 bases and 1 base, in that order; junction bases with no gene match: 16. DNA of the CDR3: TGTGCCAGTGATTTGGGCATAGCGGGCCCGGGGAACACCGGGGAGCTGTTTTTT. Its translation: CASDLGIAGPGNTGELFF.

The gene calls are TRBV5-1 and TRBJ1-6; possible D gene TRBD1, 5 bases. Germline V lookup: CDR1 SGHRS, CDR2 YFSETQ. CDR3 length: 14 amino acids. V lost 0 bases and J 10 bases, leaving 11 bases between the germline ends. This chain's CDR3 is CASSLEGLRSPLHF. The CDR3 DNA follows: TGCGCCAGCAGCTTGGAGGGGCTCCGGTCACCCCTCCACTTT.

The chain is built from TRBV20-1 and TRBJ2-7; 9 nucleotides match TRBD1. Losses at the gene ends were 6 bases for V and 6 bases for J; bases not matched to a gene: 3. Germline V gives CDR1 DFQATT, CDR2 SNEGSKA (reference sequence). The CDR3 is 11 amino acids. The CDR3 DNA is TGCAGTGCAAGGACAGGGGTCGAGCAGTACTTC. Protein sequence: CSARTGVEQYF.

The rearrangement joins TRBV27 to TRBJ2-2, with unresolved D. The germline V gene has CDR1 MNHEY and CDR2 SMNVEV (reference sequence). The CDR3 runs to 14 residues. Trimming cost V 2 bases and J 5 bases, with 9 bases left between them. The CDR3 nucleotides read TGTGCCAGCAGTTTAGGCCAGTTAACCGGGGAGCTGTTTTTT. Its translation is CASSLGQLTGELFF.

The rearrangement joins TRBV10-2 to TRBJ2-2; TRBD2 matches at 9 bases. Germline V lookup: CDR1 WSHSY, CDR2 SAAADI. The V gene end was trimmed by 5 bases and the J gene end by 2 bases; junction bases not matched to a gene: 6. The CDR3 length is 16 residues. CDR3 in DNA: TGCGCCAGCAGTAGAGAGCGGGGGGTAAACACCGGGGAGCTGTTTTTT. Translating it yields CASSRERGVNTGELFF.

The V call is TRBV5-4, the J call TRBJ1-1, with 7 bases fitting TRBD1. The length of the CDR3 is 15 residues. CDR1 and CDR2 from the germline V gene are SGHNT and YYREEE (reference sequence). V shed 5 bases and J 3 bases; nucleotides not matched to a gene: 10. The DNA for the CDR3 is TGTGCCAGCAGGAGGTTTGACAGGGAGGACACTGAAGCTTTCTTT. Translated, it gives CASRRFDREDTEAFF. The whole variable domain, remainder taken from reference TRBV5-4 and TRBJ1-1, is ETGVTQSPTHLIKTRGQQVTLRCSSQSGHNTVSWYQQALGQGPQFIFQYYREEENGRGNFPPRFSGLQFPNYSSELNVNALELDDSALYLCASRRFDREDTEAFFGQGTRLTVV.

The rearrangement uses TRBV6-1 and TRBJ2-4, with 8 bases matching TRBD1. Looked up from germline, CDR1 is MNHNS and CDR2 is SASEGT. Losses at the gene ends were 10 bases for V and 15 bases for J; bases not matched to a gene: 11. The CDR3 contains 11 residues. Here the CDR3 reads CATQGWGTGYF. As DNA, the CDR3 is TGTGCCACCCAGGGTTGGGGGACAGGGTACTTC.

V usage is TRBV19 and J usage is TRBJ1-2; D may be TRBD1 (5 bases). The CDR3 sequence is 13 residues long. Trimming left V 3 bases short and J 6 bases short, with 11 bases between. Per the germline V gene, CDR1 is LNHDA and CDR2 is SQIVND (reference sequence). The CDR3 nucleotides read TGTGCCAGTAGTATTGACAGAATCGATGGCTACACCTTC. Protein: CASSIDRIDGYTF.

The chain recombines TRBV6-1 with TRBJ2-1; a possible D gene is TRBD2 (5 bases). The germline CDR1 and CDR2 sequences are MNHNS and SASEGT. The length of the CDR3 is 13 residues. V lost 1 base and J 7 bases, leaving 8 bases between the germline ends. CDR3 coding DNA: TGTGCCAGCAGTGAAGTAAGGAGGAATGAGCAGTTCTTC. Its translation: CASSEVRRNEQFF.

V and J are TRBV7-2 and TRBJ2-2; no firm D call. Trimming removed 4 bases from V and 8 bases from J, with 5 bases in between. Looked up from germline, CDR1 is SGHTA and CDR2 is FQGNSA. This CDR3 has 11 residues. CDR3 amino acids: CASSWRGELFF. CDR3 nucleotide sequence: TGTGCCAGCAGCTGGCGGGGGGAGCTGTTTTTT.

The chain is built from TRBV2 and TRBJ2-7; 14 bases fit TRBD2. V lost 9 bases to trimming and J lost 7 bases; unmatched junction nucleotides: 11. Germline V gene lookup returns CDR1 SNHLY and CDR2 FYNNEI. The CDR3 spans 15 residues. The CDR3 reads CASRTSGGFPAEQYF. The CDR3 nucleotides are TGTGCCAGTCGGACTAGCGGGGGGTTCCCGGCTGAGCAGTACTTC.

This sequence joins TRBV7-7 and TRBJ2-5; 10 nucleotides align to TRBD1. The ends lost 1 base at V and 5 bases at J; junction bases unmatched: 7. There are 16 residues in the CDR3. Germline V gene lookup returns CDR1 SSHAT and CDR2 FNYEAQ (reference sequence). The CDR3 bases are TGTGCCAGCAGCTTAGAACCGGGACAGGGGTGGGAGACCCAGTACTTC. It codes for CASSLEPGQGWETQYF.

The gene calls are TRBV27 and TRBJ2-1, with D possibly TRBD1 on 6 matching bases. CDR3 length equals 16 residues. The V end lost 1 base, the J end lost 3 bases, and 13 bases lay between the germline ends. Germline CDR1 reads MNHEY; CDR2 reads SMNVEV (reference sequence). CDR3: CASSLFRQGYYNEQFF. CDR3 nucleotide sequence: TGTGCCAGCAGTTTATTTCGGCAGGGGTACTACAATGAGCAGTTCTTC.

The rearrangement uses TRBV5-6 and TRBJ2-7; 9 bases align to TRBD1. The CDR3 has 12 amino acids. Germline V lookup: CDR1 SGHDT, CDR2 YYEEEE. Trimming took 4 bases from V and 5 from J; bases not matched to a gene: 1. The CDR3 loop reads CASSGTGNEQYF. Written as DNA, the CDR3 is TGTGCCAGCAGCGGGACAGGGAACGAGCAGTACTTC.

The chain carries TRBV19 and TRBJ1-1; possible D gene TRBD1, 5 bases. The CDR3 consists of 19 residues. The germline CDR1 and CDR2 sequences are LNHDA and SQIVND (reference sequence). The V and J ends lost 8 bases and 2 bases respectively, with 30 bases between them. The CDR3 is CASYYRTGTLPRGNTEAFF. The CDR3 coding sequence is TGTGCCAGTTATTACCGGACTGGGACTCTACCTAGGGGAAACACTGAAGCTTTCTTT.

CDR3: CASSPYGQGTEAFF. The CDR3 coding sequence is TGTGCCAGTAGTCCCTACGGACAGGGGACTGAAGCTTTCTTT. This chain links TRBV19 with TRBJ1-1; 9 positions agree with TRBD1. This CDR3 spans 14 amino acids. V was pared by 5 bases and J by 5 bases, with 6 bases of the junction left unmatched. CDR1 LNHDA and CDR2 SQIVND come from the germline V gene (reference sequence).

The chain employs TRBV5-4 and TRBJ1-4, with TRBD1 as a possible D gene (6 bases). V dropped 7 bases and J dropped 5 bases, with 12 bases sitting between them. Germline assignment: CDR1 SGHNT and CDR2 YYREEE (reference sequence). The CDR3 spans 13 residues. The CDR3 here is CASSQGQNEKLFF. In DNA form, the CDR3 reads TGTGCCAGCTCCCAGGGGCAGAATGAAAAACTGTTTTTT.

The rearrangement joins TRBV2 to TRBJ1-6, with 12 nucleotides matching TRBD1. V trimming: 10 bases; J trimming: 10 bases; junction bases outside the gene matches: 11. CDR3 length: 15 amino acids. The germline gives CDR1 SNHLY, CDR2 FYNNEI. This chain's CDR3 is CAILGGQGARSPLHF. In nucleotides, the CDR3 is TGTGCCATCCTAGGGGGACAGGGGGCAAGATCACCCCTCCACTTT.

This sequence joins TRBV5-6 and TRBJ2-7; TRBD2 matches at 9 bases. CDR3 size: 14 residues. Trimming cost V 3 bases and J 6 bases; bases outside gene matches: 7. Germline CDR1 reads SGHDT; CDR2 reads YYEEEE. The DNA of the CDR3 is TGTGCCAGCAGCTGGGGACTAGCAACCGTCGAGCAGTACTTC. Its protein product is CASSWGLATVEQYF.

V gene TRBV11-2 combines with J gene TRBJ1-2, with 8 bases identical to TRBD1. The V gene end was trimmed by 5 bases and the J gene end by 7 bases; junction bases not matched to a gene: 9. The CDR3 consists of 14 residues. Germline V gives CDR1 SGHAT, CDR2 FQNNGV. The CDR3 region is CASSRNRGTAGYTF. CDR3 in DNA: TGTGCCAGCAGCAGAAACAGGGGGACTGCTGGCTACACCTTC.

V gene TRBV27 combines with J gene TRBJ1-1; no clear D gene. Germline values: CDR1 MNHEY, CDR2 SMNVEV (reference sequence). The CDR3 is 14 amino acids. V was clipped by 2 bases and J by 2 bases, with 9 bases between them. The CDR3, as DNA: TGTGCCAGCAGTTTAATCGACTCCAACACTGAAGCTTTCTTT. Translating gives CASSLIDSNTEAFF.